This record concerns one T cell receptor beta chain sequence. Antigen: not known. The data were taken from a study of follicular helper T cells after annual influenza vaccination. Overall study context: After each seasonal flu vaccination, blood came on days 0, 7 and 28. Broader study findings: Recurrent ICOS+CD38+ cTfh clonotypes included tetramer and AIM influenza-specific ones.

The CDR3 runs to 14 residues. Trimming shortened V by 5 bases and J by 4 bases, and 12 bases separated the two germline ends. The V gene's germline CDR1 is MDHEN and CDR2 SYDVKM. Profiled with immunoSEQ multiplex PCR; TCRdb holds only in-frame clones, not every one. The table records more than 7,000 clones, over 80% of them present only once. Time point: 2013-2014 season, 7 days after vaccination. Excluded were substance abuse, HIV/AIDS, active cancer, immunomodulatory drugs and active illness. Sorted cTfh were non-naive CD4+CXCR5+PD-1+, either ICOS+CD38+ or ICOS-CD38-. The origin of this receptor is an adult who received the influenza vaccine. The V call is TRBV28, the J call TRBJ1-3; D is unclear. Sequencing was performed on CXCR5+ CD38- circulating T follicular helper cells from blood, taken 7 days after influenza vaccination. Documented subset: circulating Tfh, non-naive CD4+CXCR5+PD-1+ (ICOS+CD38+ or ICOS-CD38-). The CDR3: CASSLFSEGNTIYF. The CDR3 DNA is TGTGCCAGCAGTCTATTCTCGGAAGGAAACACCATATATTTT.